Listed below are T cell receptor beta chains from one sample, sequenced in a study of cytomegalovirus exposure and HLA in healthy donors. Produced via immunoSEQ multiplex PCR; TCRdb's table is partial and in-frame only. Altogether 100,000 or so clones are present, 83% being singletons, with the ten largest covering 5% to 6.5%. Sequenced: PBMCs. These receptors were taken from a young man in good health and CMV-seronegative. Each CDR3 is given with its conserved first and last residue. A D gene is named only where the DNA matches it firmly. Where a row states a size, it is once, few, many or the class of an expanded clone; other rows omit it.

j_call d_call v_call clone_size cdr3_aa cdr3_nt
TRBJ1-1 - TRBV7-9 - CASSSVNTEAFF TGTGCCAGCAGCTCGGTGAACACTGAAGCTTTCTTT
TRBJ2-2 TRBD2 TRBV10-3 - CAIRQRDAGELFF TGTGCCATCAGACAGCGGGATGCCGGGGAGCTGTTTTTT
TRBJ1-2 - TRBV7-9 once CASSFGGQDNYGYTF TGTGCCAGCAGCTTCGGGGGTCAGGATAACTATGGCTACACCTTC
TRBJ1-5 - TRBV11-2 - CASSLQGYSNQPQHF TGTGCCAGCAGCCTCCAGGGGTACAGCAATCAGCCCCAGCATTTT
TRBJ2-7 TRBD2 TRBV27 once CASSLSGGVGGEQYF TGTGCCAGCAGTTTAAGCGGGGGGGTGGGTGGAGAGCAGTACTTC
TRBJ1-2 TRBD1 TRBV28 once CASRNPGQGHSYTF TGTGCCAGCAGAAACCCGGGACAGGGGCATAGCTACACCTTC
TRBJ2-5 TRBD2 TRBV9 - CASSPPWREGQETQYF TGTGCCAGCAGCCCCCCCTGGCGGGAGGGGCAAGAGACCCAGTACTTC
TRBJ1-1 - TRBV5-1 - CASSLDAVNTEAFF TGCGCCAGCAGCTTGGACGCGGTGAACACTGAAGCTTTCTTT
TRBJ2-7 TRBD1 TRBV5-4 once CASSTLRDSAYEQYF TGTGCCAGCAGCACCCTGAGGGACAGCGCCTACGAGCAGTACTTC
TRBJ2-4 TRBD1 TRBV6-9 - CASSYKPGTGVGTKNIQYF TGTGCCAGCAGTTATAAGCCCGGGACAGGGGTCGGTACCAAAAACATTCAGTACTTC
TRBJ2-7 TRBD1 TRBV2 - CASQPGGPYEQYF TGTGCCAGCCAACCAGGGGGTCCCTACGAGCAGTACTTC
TRBJ2-7 - TRBV28 - CASLDSRSYEQYF TGTGCCAGCTTGGACAGTCGATCCTACGAGCAGTACTTC
TRBJ1-4 - TRBV11-2 - CASSFQTGLEKLFF TGTGCCAGCAGCTTCCAAACGGGTCTCGAAAAACTGTTTTTT
TRBJ2-3 - TRBV7-2 - CASSSGTRGTDTQYF TGTGCCAGCAGCTCAGGCACTAGGGGCACAGATACGCAGTATTTT
TRBJ2-7 TRBD2 TRBV7-2 - CASSLASGVDYEQYF TGTGCCAGCAGCTTAGCGAGCGGGGTGGACTACGAGCAGTACTTC
TRBJ2-5 TRBD2 TRBV7-3 - CASSLGVGGRAARQETQYF TGTGCCAGCAGCTTAGGAGTTGGCGGGAGGGCCGCACGGCAAGAGACCCAGTACTTC
TRBJ2-7 TRBD1 TRBV2 few CASKGQGGEQYF TGTGCCAGCAAAGGACAGGGTGGCGAGCAGTACTTC
TRBJ2-7 TRBD1 TRBV28 - CASTPGAPHRGWIYEQYF TGTGCCAGCACCCCCGGCGCGCCACACAGGGGATGGATCTACGAGCAGTACTTC
TRBJ2-1 TRBD1 TRBV6-1 - CASSEMDRAYNEQFF TGTGCCAGCAGTGAAATGGACAGGGCCTACAATGAGCAGTTCTTC
TRBJ1-1 - TRBV27 - CASSLSGRGVVNTEAFF TGTGCCAGCAGTTTAAGCGGCAGGGGCGTCGTGAACACTGAAGCTTTCTTT
TRBJ2-1 TRBD2 TRBV7-7 once CASSPWTSGTRNEQFF TGTGCTAGCAGCCCCTGGACTAGCGGGACTCGCAATGAGCAGTTCTTC
TRBJ2-7 TRBD2 TRBV18 once CASSAPGTNTYEQYF TGTGCCAGCTCAGCGCCCGGGACTAATACCTACGAGCAGTACTTC
TRBJ1-2 TRBD1 TRBV5-1 few CASRQTGAFGYTF TGCGCCAGCAGACAAACAGGGGCCTTTGGCTACACCTTC
TRBJ2-3 - TRBV7-2 - CASSRMSQYF TGTGCCAGCAGCCGTATGTCGCAGTATTTT
TRBJ1-1 - TRBV7-9 - CSSHKQNTEAFF TGTTCCAGCCATAAGCAGAACACTGAAGCTTTCTTT
TRBJ2-3 - TRBV5-8 - CASSTGQNPSTDTQYF TGTGCCAGCAGCACTGGACAGAACCCTAGCACAGATACGCAGTATTTT
TRBJ1-6 - TRBV2 - CASSVGRGRQGSPLHF TGTGCCAGCAGTGTGGGGCGGGGGCGCCAGGGGTCACCCCTCCACTTT
TRBJ1-5 - TRBV28 - CASSRMGGAPYSNQPQHF TGTGCCAGCAGCCGTATGGGGGGGGCCCCATATAGCAATCAGCCCCAGCATTTT
TRBJ2-5 TRBD1 TRBV6-1 - CASRDRDSRETQYF TGTGCCAGCAGGGACCGGGACAGCAGAGAGACCCAGTACTTC
TRBJ1-4 - TRBV6-1 - CASSFSPSNEKLFF TGTGCCAGCAGTTTTAGTCCTTCTAATGAAAAACTGTTTTTT
TRBJ1-1 - TRBV30 - CAWELIGGPEAFF TGTGCCTGGGAGCTCATTGGGGGCCCTGAAGCTTTCTTT
TRBJ2-3 TRBD2 TRBV6-4 - CASSERTSGTDTQYF TGTGCCAGCAGTGAAAGGACTAGCGGCACAGATACGCAGTATTTT
TRBJ2-7 TRBD1 TRBV4-3 - CASSQSWTTPGQGVSGEQYF TGCGCCAGCAGCCAAAGCTGGACTACTCCGGGACAGGGGGTGAGCGGCGAGCAGTACTTC
TRBJ1-6 - TRBV6-1 - CASSEARGGYNSPLHF TGTGCCAGCAGTGAAGCTCGGGGGGGGTATAATTCACCCCTCCACTTT